This passage covers 15 T cell receptor gamma chains from one sample sequenced in a study of human gamma delta and Vdelta1 T cells. TCRdb used CATT to re-call clones from the PCR reads. The sample lists almost 3,000 gamma-chain clones, roughly 5.4% seen once, with approximately 13% in the top ten. Sequenced: naive CD27+ Vdelta1 gamma-delta T cells from blood. The receptor source for this set is a human donor in good health.

About this clone: With only one base between it and a far larger clone, this is likely a read error. This sample also contains other DNA sequences that code for the same CDR3. The J gene is TRGJ1 or TRGJ2, the V gene TRGV5. Germline-derived CDR1 and CDR2 are VINAFY and YDVSNSKD. This CDR3 region has 14 residues. CDR3 region: CATWDRGGRYKKLF. The DNA for the CDR3 is TGTGCCACCTGGGACCGCGGTGGGAGGTATAAGAAGCTCTTT.

As regards this clone: The mismatch at residue 7 between this DNA's translation and the TCRdb protein of a much larger clone likely reflects a read error; the protein shown is translated from the DNA. The rearrangement joins TRGV2 to TRGJ1 or TRGJ2. The V and J ends lost 2 bases and 10 bases, in that order; junction bases with no gene match: 5. This CDR3 has 11 residues. The germline V gene encodes CDR1 EGSNGY and CDR2 YDSYNSKV. The CDR3 bases are TGTGCCACCTGGGACGCTAAGAAGAAACTCTTT. Translated, it gives CATWDAKKKLF.

This clone is medium-sized within its sample. The chain combines TRGV3 with TRGJ1 or TRGJ2. The germline gives CDR1 VTNTFY, CDR2 YDVSTARD (reference sequence). Trimming at V came to 5 bases and at J to 8 bases, leaving 18 bases not matched to a gene. The CDR3 has 15 amino acids. DNA for the CDR3: TGTGCCACCTGGGGAAGGACGGGCGTGGGTGATAAGAAACTCTTT. This encodes CATWGRTGVGDKKLF.

The chain couples TRGV8 to TRGJ1 or TRGJ2. The CDR3 has 13 amino acids. Per the germline V gene, CDR1 is VENAVY and CDR2 is YDSYNSRV. The trim removed 1 base at V and 3 bases at J, leaving 3 bases unmatched. The CDR3 DNA reads TGTGCCACCTGGGATAGTTTTTATTATAAGAAACTCTTT. This translates into CATWDSFYYKKLF.

Regarding this clone: At one end the junction does not follow the germline gene, possibly because of a read error. This specimen includes other DNA sequences encoding the same CDR3. The chain joins TRGV8 to TRGJ1 or TRGJ2. The CDR3 is 14 amino acids. Germline V lookup: CDR1 VENAVY, CDR2 YDSYNSRV. The CDR3 DNA is TGTGCCACCTGGGATAGGGGGGGTCTTGGTAAGAAGCTCTTT. It translates to CATWDRGGLGKKLF.

A few counts support this clone. TCRdb's protein, taken from a much larger clone, differs from this DNA's translation at residues 8 and 9, likely owing to a read error; the protein displayed comes from the DNA. The chain has TRGV2 and TRGJ1 or TRGJ2. The V gene end was trimmed by 1 base and the J gene end by 14 bases; junction bases not matched to a gene: 8. The CDR3 has 11 residues. Per the germline V gene, CDR1 is EGSNGY and CDR2 is YDSYNSKV. CDR3 sequence reads: CATWDGLGELF. The CDR3 DNA reads as TGTGCCACCTGGGACGGTCTGGGGGAACTCTTT.

There are a few counts of this clone. Different DNA sequences within this sample yield the same CDR3. The gene calls are TRGV3 and TRGJ1 or TRGJ2. The germline gives CDR1 VTNTFY, CDR2 YDVSTARD (reference sequence). Trimming removed 0 bases from V and 4 bases from J; junction bases left unmatched: 18. This CDR3 is 18 amino acids long. CDR3 residues: CATWDRPYRSFQYYKKLF. The DNA for the CDR3 is TGTGCCACCTGGGACAGGCCGTATCGGTCCTTCCAGTATTATAAGAAACTCTTT.

By proportion, this clone is medium-sized (0.01 to 0.1%). This chain connects TRGV2 to TRGJ1 or TRGJ2. There are 14 residues in the CDR3. V shed 0 bases, J shed 3 bases, and the junction held 5 bases outside the gene matches. The germline CDR1 and CDR2 sequences are EGSNGY and YDSYNSKV. CDR3 bases: TGTGCCACCTGGGACGGGCCCCGTTATTATAAGAAACTCTTT. Encoded protein: CATWDGPRYYKKLF.

This clone ranks as medium-sized (0.01 to 0.1%). This sequence joins TRGV3 and TRGJP2. This CDR3 has 13 amino acids. Germline loops: CDR1 VTNTFY, CDR2 YDVSTARD (reference sequence). V lost 5 bases and J lost 1; bases outside the gene matches: 1. The CDR3 loop is CATWVSSDWIKTF. The CDR3 coding sequence is TGTGCCACCTGGGTTAGTAGTGATTGGATCAAGACGTTT.

This chain links TRGV3 with TRGJ1 or TRGJ2. TCRdb is silent on the J gene; assignment here came from matching the DNA to germline. With V trimmed by 8 bases and J by 3 bases, 10 bases remained unmatched. From germline, CDR1 is VTNTFY and CDR2 YDVSTARD (reference sequence). The CDR3 is 13 residues long. The CDR3 region has the DNA TGTGCCACCTACCGTCCCCCTTATTATAAGAAACTCTTT. It specifies CATYRPPYYKKLF.

By share of the sample, this clone is medium-sized. This chain connects TRGV9 to TRGJ1 or TRGJ2. The CDR3 is 13 residues long. CDR1 and CDR2 from the germline V gene are GITISATS and ISYDGTV (reference sequence). The J segment lost 2 bases and the V segment lost 3 bases, leaving 4 bases of the junction unmatched. The CDR3 loop reads CALWEIHYYKKLF. CDR3 nucleotide sequence: TGTGCCTTGTGGGAGATACATTATTATAAGAAACTCTTT.

Regarding this clone: The translation of this DNA and the TCRdb protein of a much larger clone differ at residues 4 and 5, probably owing to a read error; the protein shown here is translated from the DNA. V gene TRGV5 combines with J gene TRGJ1 or TRGJ2. The CDR3 loop spans 12 amino acids. Germline assignment: CDR1 VINAFY and CDR2 YDVSNSKD. The CDR3 bases are TGTGCCACCGGGGAGAGGCATTATAAGAAACTCTTT. Residues: CATGERHYKKLF.

A remark on this clone: Relative to the germline gene, one junction end is altered; a read error may explain this. This chain joins TRGV2 and TRGJ1 or TRGJ2. This CDR3 is 13 amino acids long. The V gene's germline CDR1 is EGSNGY and CDR2 YDSYNSKV. The CDR3 sequence: CATFDVNYSKKLF. DNA for the CDR3: TGTGCCACCTTTGACGTAAATTATTCTAAGAAACTCTTT.

Sample share makes this clone medium-sized. The chain links TRGV5 to TRGJ1 or TRGJ2. CDR1 and CDR2 (germline): VINAFY, YDVSNSKD. The CDR3 length is 14 residues. V trimming: 0 bases; J trimming: 4 bases; junction bases outside the gene matches: 6. The chain's CDR3 is CATWDRRKYYKKLF. DNA of the CDR3: TGTGCCACCTGGGACAGGCGGAAGTATTATAAGAAACTCTTT.

This clone was counted only a few times. A far more abundant clone sits one base away, making this likely a read error. Other DNA sequences in this sample translate to the same CDR3. The chain links TRGV9 to TRGJ1 or TRGJ2. The CDR3 length is 10 residues. In germline, CDR1 is GITISATS, CDR2 ISYDGTV (reference sequence). The CDR3: CALWEVRKLF. The CDR3 DNA reads TGCGCCTTGTGGGAGGTGCGAAAACTCTTT.